The following is a T cell receptor (beta chain) sequence with its context. What it binds is unknown. With 7 bases clipped from V and 0 bases from J, the junction kept 7 bases outside the gene matches. Germline V gene sequence: CDR1 SGHDT, CDR2 YYEEEE. CDR3 length: 16 amino acids. This sample is drawn from a study of T-cell memory formation after mild COVID-19. TCRdb passed the 5' RACE reads through MiXCR, listing each CDR3 protein once. The sample has roughly 410,000 distinct CDR3 sequences, roughly 24% seen once; the top ten hold roughly 8.7%. Study-wide points: CD4+ bias marked clones expanding day 15 to 37, unlike balanced contracting clones.

This chain connects TRBV5-6 to TRBJ2-6, with TRBD1 identical over 7 bases. The sequence derives from an adult woman who had mild COVID-19 (a few samples of this study predate the infection). Cell type and time point are not known. Sequencing was done on a sample of PBMCs or a T cell subset sorted from them (not recorded which). CDR3 sequence (DNA): TGTGCCAGCTTCGGGACAGAAGTCTCTGGGGCCAACGTCCTGACTTTC. Protein product: CASFGTEVSGANVLTF. Full variable domain (remainder filled in from reference TRBV5-6 and TRBJ2-6): DAGVTQSPTHLIKTRGQQVTLRCSPKSGHDTVSWYQQALGQGPQFIFQYYEEEERQRGNFPDRFSGHQFPNYSSELNVNALLLGDSALYLCASFGTEVSGANVLTFGAGSRLTVL.